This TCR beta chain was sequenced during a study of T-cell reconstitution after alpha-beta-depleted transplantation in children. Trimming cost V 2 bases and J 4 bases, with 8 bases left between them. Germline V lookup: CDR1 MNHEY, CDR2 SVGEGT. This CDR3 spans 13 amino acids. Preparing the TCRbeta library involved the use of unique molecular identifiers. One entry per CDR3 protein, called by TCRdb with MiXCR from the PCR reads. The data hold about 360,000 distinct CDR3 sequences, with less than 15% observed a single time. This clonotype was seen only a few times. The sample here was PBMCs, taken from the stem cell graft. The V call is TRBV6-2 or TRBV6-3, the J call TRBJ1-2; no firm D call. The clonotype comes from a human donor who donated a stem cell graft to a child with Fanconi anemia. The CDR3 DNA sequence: TGTGCCAGCAGTTACGATCCCGGCTATGGCTACACCTTC. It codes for CASSYDPGYGYTF.